A single sample gave rise to the 19 T cell receptor beta chains below, sequenced in a study of blood T cell repertoires in COVID-19. Clones were sequenced by immunoSEQ multiplex PCR, and TCRdb holds only the in-frame ones, with some missing. The repertoire holds some 100,000 clones, with around 80% as singletons. Material: peripheral blood. The source of these receptors is a human donor in a cohort sampled during active or convalescent COVID-19.

This clone was counted only a few times. The chain couples TRBV10-3 to TRBJ2-3; 8 bases map to TRBD2. The CDR3 has 15 amino acids. The V segment lost 4 bases and the J segment 5 bases; nucleotides outside the gene matches: 8. Germline V gene lookup returns CDR1 ENHRY and CDR2 SYGVKD. CDR3 protein: CAISVGLAKVDTQYF. The DNA of the CDR3 is TGTGCCATCAGTGTAGGACTAGCTAAGGTAGATACGCAGTATTTT.

This clone was seen a few times. This sequence joins TRBV2 and TRBJ2-1; 11 nucleotides match TRBD2. V shed 6 bases and J 5 bases; nucleotides not matched to a gene: 9. The CDR3 extends over 16 amino acids. Looked up from germline, CDR1 is SNHLY and CDR2 is FYNNEI. CDR3 loop: CASSRLAGRYNNEQFF. CDR3 coding DNA: TGTGCCAGCAGCCGACTAGCGGGACGTTACAACAATGAGCAGTTCTTC.

The chain joins TRBV9 to TRBJ2-7, with D tentatively TRBD1 (6 bases). The CDR3 totals 15 residues. V was clipped by 2 bases and J by 3 bases, with 15 bases between them. Germline CDR1 reads SGDLS; CDR2 reads YYNGEE. The CDR3 is CASSVTGQNHYEQYF. The CDR3 nucleotides read TGTGCCAGCAGCGTCACGGGACAAAATCACTACGAGCAGTACTTC.

V and J are TRBV7-6 and TRBJ2-1; 15 bases fit TRBD2. Germline trimming cut 3 bases from V and 6 bases from J; bases unmatched to any gene: 0. CDR1 SGHVS and CDR2 FNYEAQ come from the germline V gene. This CDR3 has 15 residues. CDR3 DNA: TGTGCCAGCAGCTTGGGACTAGCGGGAGGCAATGAGCAGTTCTTC. It specifies CASSLGLAGGNEQFF.

This clone has a single count. This chain uses TRBV19 with TRBJ1-4; TRBD1 matches at 8 bases. The V segment lost 6 bases and the J segment 5 bases; nucleotides outside the gene matches: 11. Germline loops: CDR1 LNHDA, CDR2 SQIVND (reference sequence). The CDR3 has 16 amino acids. The CDR3 loop reads CASRGAKRTGNEKLFF. CDR3 DNA: TGTGCCAGTAGAGGGGCGAAGCGGACAGGGAATGAAAAACTGTTTTTT.

The V and J genes are TRBV28 and TRBJ1-2; D is ambiguous. V lost 2 bases and J lost 5, with 21 bases in between. There are 17 residues in the CDR3. Germline CDR1 MDHEN, CDR2 SYDVKM. CDR3 sequence: CASSLIQDPLLLYGYTF. The CDR3 DNA reads TGTGCCAGCAGTTTAATCCAGGATCCTCTTCTTTTGTATGGCTACACCTTC.

This clone came up once. The chain has TRBV7-2 and TRBJ2-7; D is undetermined. Germline-derived CDR1 and CDR2 are SGHTA and FQGNSA. The V end lost 1 base, the J end lost 2 bases, and 12 bases lay between the germline ends. This CDR3 has 15 residues. The CDR3: CASSLVSVITYEQYF. The CDR3 coding sequence is TGTGCCAGCAGCTTAGTGTCGGTCATCACCTACGAGCAGTACTTC.

The chain joins TRBV3-1 (or the pseudogene TRBV3-2) to TRBJ1-6, with D unresolved. The CDR3 runs to 15 residues. From germline, CDR1 is LGHDT and CDR2 YNNKEL (reference sequence). V was trimmed by 4 bases and J by 7 bases, leaving 14 bases between them. The CDR3 region has the DNA TGTGCCAGCAGCCCCAGACGGGAAGGGAATTCACCCCTCCACTTT. Amino acid sequence: CASSPRREGNSPLHF.

The gene calls are TRBV20-1 and TRBJ2-5; no reliable D call. Germline CDR1 is DFQATT and CDR2 is SNEGSKA (reference sequence). Trimming pared 3 bases from V and 4 bases from J, leaving 9 bases between. This CDR3 region has 12 residues. CDR3: CSASPAAETQYF. The CDR3 DNA reads as TGCAGTGCTAGTCCGGCGGCAGAGACCCAGTACTTC.

The chain has TRBV6-5 and TRBJ1-2, with 9 bases aligning to TRBD1. Germline values: CDR1 MNHEY, CDR2 SVGAGI. With 5 bases clipped from V and 6 bases from J, the junction kept 10 bases outside the gene matches. The CDR3 totals 15 residues. In DNA form, the CDR3 reads TGTGCCAGCAGTCAGTTCCCCGGGACAGGGCATGGCTACACCTTC. It codes for CASSQFPGTGHGYTF.

The genes are TRBV7-2 and TRBJ2-7, with D hard to call. Germline loops: CDR1 SGHTA, CDR2 FQGNSA. V dropped 2 bases and J dropped 1 base, with 9 bases sitting between them. This CDR3 has 14 residues. The CDR3: CASSLSAISYEQYF. The CDR3 bases are TGTGCCAGCAGCTTAAGCGCTATTTCCTACGAGCAGTACTTC. Based on the CDR3 plus reference TRBV7-2 and TRBJ2-7, the full variable domain is GAGVSQSPSNKVTEKGKDVELRCDPISGHTALYWYRQSLGQGLEFLIYFQGNSAPDKSGLPSDRFSAERTGGSVSTLTIQRTQQEDSAVYLCASSLSAISYEQYFGPGTRLTVT.

The chain carries TRBV5-1 and TRBJ1-3; TRBD1 aligns across 8 bases. CDR3 length: 16 residues. Germline loops: CDR1 SGHRS, CDR2 YFSETQ. The V and J ends lost 0 bases and 6 bases, in that order; junction bases with no gene match: 8. CDR3 coding DNA: TGCGCCAGCAGCTTGGATTGGACAGGGTATGCAAACACCATATATTTT. Translating gives CASSLDWTGYANTIYF. Full variable domain (missing parts from reference TRBV5-1 and TRBJ1-3): KAGVTQTPRYLIKTRGQQVTLSCSPISGHRSVSWYQQTPGQGLQFLFEYFSETQRNKGNFPGRFSGRQFSNSRSEMNVSTLELGDSALYLCASSLDWTGYANTIYFGEGSWLTVV.

This clone appeared once. J is TRBJ2-3 and V is TRBV9; D is perhaps TRBD2 (6 bases). Trimming removed 0 bases at V and 0 bases at J, with 8 bases between. CDR1 is SGDLS, CDR2 YYNGEE, per germline. The CDR3 has 15 amino acids. The CDR3 reads CASSVGGVSTDTQYF. The CDR3 nucleotides read TGTGCCAGCAGCGTAGGGGGGGTTAGCACAGATACGCAGTATTTT.

The chain couples TRBV2 to TRBJ2-2; 9 bases are a match to TRBD2. The CDR3 is 15 amino acids. The germline V gene has CDR1 SNHLY and CDR2 FYNNEI. With V trimmed by 8 bases and J by 6 bases, 10 bases remained unmatched. CDR3 sequence reads: CASGGLAERAGELFF. The CDR3 DNA reads as TGTGCCAGCGGGGGACTAGCAGAAAGGGCCGGGGAGCTGTTTTTT.

J is TRBJ2-1 and V is TRBV6-6, with TRBD1 identical over 9 bases. Trimming cost V 0 bases and J 5 bases; bases outside gene matches: 2. Germline V gene sequence: CDR1 MNHNY, CDR2 SVGAGI (reference sequence). This CDR3 has 15 residues. The CDR3 nucleotides read TGTGCCAGCAGTTACTCTTGGACAGGGGACAATGAGCAGTTCTTC. This encodes CASSYSWTGDNEQFF.

CDR3 bases: TGTGCCAGCAGCTTATCGCCTAGCGGGGGCGGTACGCAGTATTTT. It codes for CASSLSPSGGGTQYF. The V gene is TRBV7-2, the J gene TRBJ2-3; 10 bases are shared with TRBD2. This CDR3 is built from 15 residues. Germline-derived CDR1 and CDR2 are SGHTA and FQGNSA. J gave up 8 bases and V 2 bases, and 7 bases lay outside the gene matches.

V gene TRBV10-3 combines with J gene TRBJ2-7, with 11 bases matching TRBD2. Looked up from germline, CDR1 is ENHRY and CDR2 is SYGVKD. This CDR3 is 15 amino acids long. J was trimmed by 2 bases and V by 6 bases; bases with no gene match: 6. The CDR3 coding sequence is TGTGCCATCAGCCATACTAGCGGGGGAGCCTACGAGCAGTACTTC. It codes for CAISHTSGGAYEQYF.

This sequence joins TRBV29-1 and TRBJ1-2; no reliable D call. Looked up from germline, CDR1 is SQVTM and CDR2 is ANQGSEA. There are 17 residues in the CDR3. V lost 3 bases, J lost 4 bases, and 24 bases lay in between. The CDR3 reads CSVDGPDFPVDLYGYTF. In nucleotides, the CDR3 is TGCAGCGTTGATGGACCGGACTTCCCAGTAGACCTCTATGGCTACACCTTC.

This sequence joins TRBV7-3 and TRBJ2-1; D is perhaps TRBD2 (6 bases). V lost 5 bases to trimming and J lost 8 bases, with 19 bases between them. The CDR3 loop spans 15 amino acids. Germline V lookup: CDR1 SGHTA, CDR2 FQGTGA. The CDR3 here is CASSPGRSSGDEQFF. In DNA form, the CDR3 reads TGTGCCAGCAGCCCCGGACGGAGCTCGGGGGATGAGCAGTTCTTC.